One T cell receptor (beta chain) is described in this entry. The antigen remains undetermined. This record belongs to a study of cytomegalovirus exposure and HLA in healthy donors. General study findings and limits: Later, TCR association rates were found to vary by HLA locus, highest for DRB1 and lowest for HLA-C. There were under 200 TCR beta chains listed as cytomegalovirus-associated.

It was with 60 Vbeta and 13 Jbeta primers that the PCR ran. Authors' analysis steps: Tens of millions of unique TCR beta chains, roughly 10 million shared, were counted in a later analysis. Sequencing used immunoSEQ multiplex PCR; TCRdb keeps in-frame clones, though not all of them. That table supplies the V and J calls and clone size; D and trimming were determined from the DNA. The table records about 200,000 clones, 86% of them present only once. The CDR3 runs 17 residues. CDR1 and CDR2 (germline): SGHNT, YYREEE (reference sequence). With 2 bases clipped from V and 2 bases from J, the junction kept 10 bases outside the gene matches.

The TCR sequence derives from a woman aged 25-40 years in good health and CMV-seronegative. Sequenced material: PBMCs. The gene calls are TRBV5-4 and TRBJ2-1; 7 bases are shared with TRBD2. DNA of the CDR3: TGTGCCAGCAGCTTCTCTTCCGGGAGGAGGACCTACAATGAGCAGTTCTTC. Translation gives CASSFSSGRRTYNEQFF.